This T cell receptor (beta chain) was recorded in a study of T cells after yellow fever vaccination. The CDR3 loop spans 15 amino acids. The ends were cut back, 1 base at V and 4 bases at J, with 13 bases in the middle. Each CDR3 protein gets one entry after TCRdb re-called the 5' RACE reads with MiXCR. The table has fewer than 400,000 distinct CDR3 sequences, 6% to 8% seen once. In its sample, this clonotype was seen a few times. The source is a man aged 25-45 years who received the YFV17D yellow fever vaccine. This material consisted of PBMCs, taken 5 days after the yellow fever booster vaccination. The chain links TRBV12-3 or TRBV12-4 to TRBJ1-2; D may be TRBD1 (5 bases). CDR3 sequence: CASSLGNLGLYGYTF. Here the CDR3 DNA reads TGTGCCAGCAGTTTAGGCAACCTGGGACTCTATGGCTACACCTTC.